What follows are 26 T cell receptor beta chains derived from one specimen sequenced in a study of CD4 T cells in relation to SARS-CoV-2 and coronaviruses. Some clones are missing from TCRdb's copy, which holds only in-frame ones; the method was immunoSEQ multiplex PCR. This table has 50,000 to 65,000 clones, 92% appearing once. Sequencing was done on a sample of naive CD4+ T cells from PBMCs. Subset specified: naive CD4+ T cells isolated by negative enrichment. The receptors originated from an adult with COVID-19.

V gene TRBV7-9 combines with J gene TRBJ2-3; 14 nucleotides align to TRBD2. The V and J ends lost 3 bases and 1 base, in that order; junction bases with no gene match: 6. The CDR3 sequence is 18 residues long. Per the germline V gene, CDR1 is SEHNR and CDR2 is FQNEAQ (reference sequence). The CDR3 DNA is TGTGCCAGCAGCTTTGGGACTAGCGGGAGTCTAGGCACAGATACGCAGTATTTT. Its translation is CASSFGTSGSLGTDTQYF.

CDR3 coding DNA: TGCGCCAGCAGCCAGCCAAGGGCCCGTGGGGCTGAAGCTTTCTTT. Its translation is CASSQPRARGAEAFF. The chain links TRBV4-1 to TRBJ1-1; D is uncertain. V was cut by 3 bases and J by 6 bases, with 17 bases left in between. Germline V gene data show CDR1 as MGHRA and CDR2 as YSYEKL. This CDR3 is built from 15 residues.

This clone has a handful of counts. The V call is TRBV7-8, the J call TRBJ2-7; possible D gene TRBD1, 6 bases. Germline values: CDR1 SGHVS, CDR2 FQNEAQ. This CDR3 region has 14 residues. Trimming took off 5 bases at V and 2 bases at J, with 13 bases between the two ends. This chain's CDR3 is CASSRRQDPYEQYF. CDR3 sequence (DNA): TGTGCCAGCAGCCGCCGACAGGACCCCTACGAGCAGTACTTC.

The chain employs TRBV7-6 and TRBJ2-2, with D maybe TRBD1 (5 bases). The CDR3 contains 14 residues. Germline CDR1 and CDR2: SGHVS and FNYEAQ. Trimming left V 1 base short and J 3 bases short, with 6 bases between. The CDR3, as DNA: TGTGCCAGCAGCTTAGTAGGGGACACCGGGGAGCTGTTTTTT. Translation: CASSLVGDTGELFF.

The DNA of the CDR3 is TGTGCCAGCAGCTCCGGGGAGAATCGGGGCCCACGGGGTGAAAAACTGTTTTTT. Residues: CASSSGENRGPRGEKLFF. V usage is TRBV7-6 and J usage is TRBJ1-4; perhaps TRBD1 as D (5 bases). Trimming took 4 bases from V and 7 from J, leaving 25 bases between them. CDR1 and CDR2 (germline): SGHVS, FNYEAQ. This CDR3 spans 18 amino acids.

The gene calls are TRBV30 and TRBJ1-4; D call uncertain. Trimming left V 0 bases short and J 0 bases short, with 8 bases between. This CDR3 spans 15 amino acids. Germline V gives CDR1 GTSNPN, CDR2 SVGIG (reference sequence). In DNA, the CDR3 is TGTGCCTGGAGTGTACCTGGGGCAACTAATGAAAAACTGTTTTTT. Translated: CAWSVPGATNEKLFF.

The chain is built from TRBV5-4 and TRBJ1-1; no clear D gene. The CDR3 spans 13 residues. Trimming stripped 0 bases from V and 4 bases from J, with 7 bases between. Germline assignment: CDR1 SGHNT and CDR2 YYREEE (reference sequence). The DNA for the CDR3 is TGTGCCAGCAGCTTGGACAGTTTCACTGAAGCTTTCTTT. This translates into CASSLDSFTEAFF.

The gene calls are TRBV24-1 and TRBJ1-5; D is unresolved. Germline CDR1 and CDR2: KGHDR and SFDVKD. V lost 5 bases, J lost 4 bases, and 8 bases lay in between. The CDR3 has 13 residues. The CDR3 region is CATSGRRNQPQHF. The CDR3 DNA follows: TGTGCCACCAGTGGTCGGAGAAATCAGCCCCAGCATTTT.

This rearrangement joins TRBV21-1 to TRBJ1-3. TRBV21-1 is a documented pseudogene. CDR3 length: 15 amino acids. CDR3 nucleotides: TGTGCCAGCAGCATGAGTCCCGGGGATGGAAACACCATATATTTT. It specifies CASSMSPGDGNTIYF.

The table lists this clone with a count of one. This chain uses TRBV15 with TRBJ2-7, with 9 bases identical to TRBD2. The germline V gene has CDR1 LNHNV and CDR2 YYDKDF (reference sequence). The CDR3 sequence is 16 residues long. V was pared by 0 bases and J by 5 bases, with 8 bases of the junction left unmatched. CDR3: CATSRDSLAGFHEQYF. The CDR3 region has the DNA TGTGCCACCAGCAGAGATAGTCTAGCGGGATTCCACGAGCAGTACTTC.

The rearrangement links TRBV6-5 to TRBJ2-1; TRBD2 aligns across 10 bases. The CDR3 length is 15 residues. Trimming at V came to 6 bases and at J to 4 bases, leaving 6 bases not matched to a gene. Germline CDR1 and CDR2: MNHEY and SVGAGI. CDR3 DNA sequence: TGTGCCAGCAGCACGGGACTAGCGACTTACAATGAGCAGTTCTTC. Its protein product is CASSTGLATYNEQFF.

The CDR3 DNA reads TGCGCCAGCAGCCAAACTGCCGGGACAGAGAGAAACACCATATATTTT. Translation: CASSQTAGTERNTIYF. The V call is TRBV4-1, the J call TRBJ1-3; TRBD1 matches at 7 bases. The V gene end was trimmed by 2 bases and the J gene end by 5 bases; junction bases not matched to a gene: 9. The CDR3 runs 16 residues. From germline, CDR1 is MGHRA and CDR2 YSYEKL.

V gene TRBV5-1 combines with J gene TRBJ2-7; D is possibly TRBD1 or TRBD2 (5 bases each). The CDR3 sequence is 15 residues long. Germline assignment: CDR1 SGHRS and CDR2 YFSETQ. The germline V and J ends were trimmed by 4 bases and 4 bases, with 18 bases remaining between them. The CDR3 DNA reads TGCGCCAGCAGCCGCTTGGACGGGACGCTATACGAGCAGTACTTC. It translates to CASSRLDGTLYEQYF.

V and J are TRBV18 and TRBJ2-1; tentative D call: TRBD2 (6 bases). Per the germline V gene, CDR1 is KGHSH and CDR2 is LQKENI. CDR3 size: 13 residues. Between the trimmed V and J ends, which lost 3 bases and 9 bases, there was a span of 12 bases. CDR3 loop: CASSPGLGGEQFF. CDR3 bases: TGTGCCAGCTCACCCGGACTCGGGGGTGAGCAGTTCTTC.

The CDR3 spells CASSISTGAREQYF. The CDR3 DNA follows: TGTGCCAGCAGCATTAGTACAGGGGCTCGAGAGCAGTACTTC. The chain combines TRBV7-2 with TRBJ2-7, with 7 bases aligning to TRBD1. The CDR3 spans 14 residues. The ends lost 5 bases at V and 7 bases at J; junction bases unmatched: 11. Germline V gives CDR1 SGHTA, CDR2 FQGNSA.

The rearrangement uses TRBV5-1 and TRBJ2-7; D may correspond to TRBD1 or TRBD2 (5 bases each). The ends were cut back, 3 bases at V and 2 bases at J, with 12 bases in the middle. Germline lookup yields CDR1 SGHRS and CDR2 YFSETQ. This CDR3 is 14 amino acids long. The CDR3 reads CASSSGTLPYEQYF. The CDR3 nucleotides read TGCGCCAGCAGCTCCGGGACGTTACCCTACGAGCAGTACTTC.

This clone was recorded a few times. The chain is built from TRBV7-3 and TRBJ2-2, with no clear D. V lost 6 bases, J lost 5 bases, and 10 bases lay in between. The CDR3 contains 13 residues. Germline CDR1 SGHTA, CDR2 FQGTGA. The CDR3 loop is CASSQQTTGELFF. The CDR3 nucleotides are TGTGCCAGCAGTCAACAGACGACCGGGGAGCTGTTTTTT.

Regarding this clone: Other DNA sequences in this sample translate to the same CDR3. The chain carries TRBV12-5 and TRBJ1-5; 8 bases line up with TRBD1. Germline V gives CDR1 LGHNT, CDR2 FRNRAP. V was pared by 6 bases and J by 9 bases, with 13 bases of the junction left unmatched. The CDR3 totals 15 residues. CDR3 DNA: TGTGCTAGTGGAACTGGACAGGGACGCATTGGGCCCCAGCATTTT. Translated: CASGTGQGRIGPQHF.

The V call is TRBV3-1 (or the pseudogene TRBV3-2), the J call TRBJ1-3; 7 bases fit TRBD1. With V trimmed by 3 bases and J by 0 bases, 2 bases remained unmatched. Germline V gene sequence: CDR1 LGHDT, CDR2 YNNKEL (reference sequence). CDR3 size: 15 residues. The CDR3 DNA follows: TGTGCCAGCAGCCACAGGACAGGCTCTGGAAACACCATATATTTT. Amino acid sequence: CASSHRTGSGNTIYF.

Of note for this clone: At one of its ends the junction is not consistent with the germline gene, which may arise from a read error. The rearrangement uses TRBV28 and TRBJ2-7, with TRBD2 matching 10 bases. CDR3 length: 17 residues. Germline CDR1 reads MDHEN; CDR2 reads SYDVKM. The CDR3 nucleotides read TGTGCCAGCACCCTTGTGGGGAGCGGGAGGGGCCTTGTGATCCTTAACTTC. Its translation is CASTLVGSGRGLVILNF.

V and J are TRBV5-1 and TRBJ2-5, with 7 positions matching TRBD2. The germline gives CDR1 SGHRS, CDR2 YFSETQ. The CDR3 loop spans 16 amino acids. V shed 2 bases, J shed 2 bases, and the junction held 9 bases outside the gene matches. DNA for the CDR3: TGCGCCAGCAGCTTCGCGGGAGTCGGGGGGCAAGAGACCCAGTACTTC. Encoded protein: CASSFAGVGGQETQYF.

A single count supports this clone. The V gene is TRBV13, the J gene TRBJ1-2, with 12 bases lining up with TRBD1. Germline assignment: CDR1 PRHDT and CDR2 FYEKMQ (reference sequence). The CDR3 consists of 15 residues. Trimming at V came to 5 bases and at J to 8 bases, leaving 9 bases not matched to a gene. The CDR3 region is CASSQRDRGPWGYTF. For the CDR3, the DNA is TGTGCCAGCAGCCAACGGGACAGGGGGCCGTGGGGCTACACCTTC.

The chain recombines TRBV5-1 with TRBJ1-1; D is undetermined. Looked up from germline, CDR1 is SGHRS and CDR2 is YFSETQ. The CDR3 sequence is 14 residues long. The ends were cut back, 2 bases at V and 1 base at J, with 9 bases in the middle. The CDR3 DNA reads TGCGCCAGCAGCTTAATTCCGGAGAACACTGAAGCTTTCTTT. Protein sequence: CASSLIPENTEAFF.

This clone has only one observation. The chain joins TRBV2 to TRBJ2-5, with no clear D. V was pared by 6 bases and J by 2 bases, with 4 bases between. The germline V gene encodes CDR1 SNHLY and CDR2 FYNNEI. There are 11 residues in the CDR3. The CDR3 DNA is TGTGCCAGCAGGGAACAAGAGACCCAGTACTTC. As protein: CASREQETQYF.

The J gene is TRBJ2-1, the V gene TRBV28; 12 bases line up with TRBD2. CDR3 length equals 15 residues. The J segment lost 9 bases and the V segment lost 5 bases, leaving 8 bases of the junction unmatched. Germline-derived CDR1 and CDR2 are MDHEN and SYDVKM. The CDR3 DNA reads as TGTGCCAGCAGTGAAAGACTAGCGGGGGAGGGTGAGCAGTTCTTC. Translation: CASSERLAGEGEQFF.

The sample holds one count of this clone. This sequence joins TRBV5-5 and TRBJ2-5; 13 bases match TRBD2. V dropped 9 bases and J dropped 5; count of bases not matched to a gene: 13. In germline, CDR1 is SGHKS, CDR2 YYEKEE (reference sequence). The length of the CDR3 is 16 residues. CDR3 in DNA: TGTGCCACCCAAAAACTAGCGGGAGGGAGAGGGGAGACCCAGTACTTC. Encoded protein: CATQKLAGGRGETQYF.